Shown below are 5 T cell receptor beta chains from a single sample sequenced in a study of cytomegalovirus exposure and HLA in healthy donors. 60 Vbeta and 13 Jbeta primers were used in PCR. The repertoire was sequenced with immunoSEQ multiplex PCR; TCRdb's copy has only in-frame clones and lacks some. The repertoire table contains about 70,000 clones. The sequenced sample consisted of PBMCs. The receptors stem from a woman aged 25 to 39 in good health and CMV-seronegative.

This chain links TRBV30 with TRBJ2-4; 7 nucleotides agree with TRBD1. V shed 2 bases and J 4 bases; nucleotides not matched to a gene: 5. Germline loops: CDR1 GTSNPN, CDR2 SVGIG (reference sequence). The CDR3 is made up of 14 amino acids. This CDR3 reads CAWSFLGQKNIQYF. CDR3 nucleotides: TGTGCCTGGAGTTTTTTGGGACAGAAAAACATTCAGTACTTC.

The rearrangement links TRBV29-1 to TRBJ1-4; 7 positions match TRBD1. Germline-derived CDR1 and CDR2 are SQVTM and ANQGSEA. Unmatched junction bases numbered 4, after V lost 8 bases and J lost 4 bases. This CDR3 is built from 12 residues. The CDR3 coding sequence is TGCAGCCCTGGGACAGTTAATGAAAAACTGTTTTTT. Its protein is CSPGTVNEKLFF.

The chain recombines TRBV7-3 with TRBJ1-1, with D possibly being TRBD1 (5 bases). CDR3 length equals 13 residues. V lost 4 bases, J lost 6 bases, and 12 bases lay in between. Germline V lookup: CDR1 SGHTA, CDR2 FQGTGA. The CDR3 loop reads CASSSTGGSEAFF. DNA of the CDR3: TGTGCCAGCAGCTCGACGGGGGGATCTGAAGCTTTCTTT.

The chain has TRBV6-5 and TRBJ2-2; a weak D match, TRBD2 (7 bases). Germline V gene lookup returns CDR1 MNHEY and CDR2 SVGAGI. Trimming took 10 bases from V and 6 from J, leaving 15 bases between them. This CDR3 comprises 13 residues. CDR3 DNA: TGTGCCACCCAGGGGCTAGCGGCCGGGGAGCTGTTTTTT. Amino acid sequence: CATQGLAAGELFF.

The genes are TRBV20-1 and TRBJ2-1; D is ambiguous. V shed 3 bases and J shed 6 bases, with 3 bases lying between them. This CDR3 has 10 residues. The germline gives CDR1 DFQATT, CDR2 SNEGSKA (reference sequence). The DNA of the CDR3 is TGCAGTGCTAGCGTCAATGAGCAGTTCTTC. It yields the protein CSASVNEQFF.